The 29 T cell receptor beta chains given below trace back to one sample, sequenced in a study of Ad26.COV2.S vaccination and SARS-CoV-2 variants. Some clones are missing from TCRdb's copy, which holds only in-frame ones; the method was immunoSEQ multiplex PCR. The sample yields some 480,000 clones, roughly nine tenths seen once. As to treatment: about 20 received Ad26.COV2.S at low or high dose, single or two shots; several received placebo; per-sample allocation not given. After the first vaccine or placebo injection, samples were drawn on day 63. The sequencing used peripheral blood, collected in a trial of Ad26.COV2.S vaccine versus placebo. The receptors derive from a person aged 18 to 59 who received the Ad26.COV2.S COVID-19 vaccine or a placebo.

The CDR3 nucleotides read TGTGCCAGCAGCTTATCAGGGGGTCTAAATCAGCCCCAGCATTTT. It codes for CASSLSGGLNQPQHF. The V gene is TRBV7-2, the J gene TRBJ1-5; 7 bases match TRBD1. This CDR3 has 15 amino acids. CDR1 and CDR2 (germline): SGHTA, FQGNSA. With V trimmed by 2 bases and J by 4 bases, 5 bases remained unmatched.

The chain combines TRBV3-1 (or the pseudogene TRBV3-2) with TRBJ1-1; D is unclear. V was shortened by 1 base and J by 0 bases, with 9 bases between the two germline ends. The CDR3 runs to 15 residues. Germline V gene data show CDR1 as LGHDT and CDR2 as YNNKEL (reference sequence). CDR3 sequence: CASSQGLLMNTEAFF. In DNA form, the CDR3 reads TGTGCCAGCAGCCAAGGGCTTTTAATGAACACTGAAGCTTTCTTT.

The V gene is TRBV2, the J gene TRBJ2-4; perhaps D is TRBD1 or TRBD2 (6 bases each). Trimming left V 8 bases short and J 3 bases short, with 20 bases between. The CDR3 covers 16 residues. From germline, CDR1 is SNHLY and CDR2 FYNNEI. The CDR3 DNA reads TGTGCCAGCGGCGCTCGGGGGCAGGCGGGCAAAAACATTCAGTACTTC. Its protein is CASGARGQAGKNIQYF. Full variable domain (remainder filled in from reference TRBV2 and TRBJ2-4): EPEVTQTPSHQVTQMGQEVILRCVPISNHLYFYWYRQILGQKVEFLVSFYNNEISEKSEIFDDQFSVERPDGSNFTLKIRSTKLEDSAMYFCASGARGQAGKNIQYFGAGTRLSVL.

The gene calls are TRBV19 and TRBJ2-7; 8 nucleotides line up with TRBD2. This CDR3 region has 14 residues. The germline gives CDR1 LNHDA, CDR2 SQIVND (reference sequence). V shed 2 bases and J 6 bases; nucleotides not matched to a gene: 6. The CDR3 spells CASSIKTSATEQYF. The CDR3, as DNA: TGTGCCAGTAGTATAAAGACTAGCGCTACCGAGCAGTACTTC.

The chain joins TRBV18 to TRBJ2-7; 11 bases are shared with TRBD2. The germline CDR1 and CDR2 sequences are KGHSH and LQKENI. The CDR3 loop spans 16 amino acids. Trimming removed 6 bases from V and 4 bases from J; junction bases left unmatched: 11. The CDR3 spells CASSRGGASGRYEQYF. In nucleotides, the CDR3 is TGTGCCAGCTCCCGAGGCGGGGCTAGCGGGAGGTACGAGCAGTACTTC.

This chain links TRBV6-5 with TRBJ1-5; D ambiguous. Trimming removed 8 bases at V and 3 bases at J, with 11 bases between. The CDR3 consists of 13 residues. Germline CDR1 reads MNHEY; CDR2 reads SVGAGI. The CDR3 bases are TGTGCCAGCTCCCCCCGACTCAATCAGCCCCAGCATTTT. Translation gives CASSPRLNQPQHF.

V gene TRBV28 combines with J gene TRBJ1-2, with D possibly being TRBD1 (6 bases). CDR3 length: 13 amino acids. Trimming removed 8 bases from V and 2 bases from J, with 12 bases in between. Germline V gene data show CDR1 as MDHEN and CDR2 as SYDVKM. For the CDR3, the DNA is TGTGCCAGCGTCGCGGACAGAAACTATGGCTACACCTTC. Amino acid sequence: CASVADRNYGYTF.

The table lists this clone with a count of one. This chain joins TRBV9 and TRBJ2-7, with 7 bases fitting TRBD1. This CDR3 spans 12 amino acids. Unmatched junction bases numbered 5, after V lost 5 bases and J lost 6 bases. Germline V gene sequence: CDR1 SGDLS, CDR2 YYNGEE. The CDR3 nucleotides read TGTGCCAGCAGTCGACAGGGAACCGAGCAGTACTTC. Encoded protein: CASSRQGTEQYF.

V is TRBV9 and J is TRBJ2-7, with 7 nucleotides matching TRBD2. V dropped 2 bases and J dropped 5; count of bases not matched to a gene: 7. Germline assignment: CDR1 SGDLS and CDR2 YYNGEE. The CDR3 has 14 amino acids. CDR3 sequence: CASSVRAGADEQYF. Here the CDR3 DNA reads TGTGCCAGCAGCGTTAGGGCGGGAGCAGACGAGCAGTACTTC. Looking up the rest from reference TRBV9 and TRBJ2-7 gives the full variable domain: DSGVTQTPKHLITATGQRVTLRCSPRSGDLSVYWYQQSLDQGLQFLIQYYNGEERAKGNILERFSAQQFPDLHSELNLSSLELGDSALYFCASSVRAGADEQYFGPGTRLTVT.

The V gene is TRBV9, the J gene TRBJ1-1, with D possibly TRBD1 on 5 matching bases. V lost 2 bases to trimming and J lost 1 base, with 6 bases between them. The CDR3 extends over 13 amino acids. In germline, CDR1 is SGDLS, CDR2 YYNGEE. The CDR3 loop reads CASSVTANTEAFF. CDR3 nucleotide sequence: TGTGCCAGCAGCGTGACAGCGAACACTGAAGCTTTCTTT.

CDR3 DNA: TGTGCCAGCAGACAAACCGGGACAGGGACGGGGCAGTTCTTC. As protein: CASRQTGTGTGQFF. This sequence joins TRBV7-2 and TRBJ2-1, with 9 bases aligning to TRBD1. Per germline, CDR1 SGHTA and CDR2 FQGNSA. The CDR3 loop spans 14 amino acids. The J segment lost 12 bases and the V segment lost 6 bases, leaving 12 bases of the junction unmatched.

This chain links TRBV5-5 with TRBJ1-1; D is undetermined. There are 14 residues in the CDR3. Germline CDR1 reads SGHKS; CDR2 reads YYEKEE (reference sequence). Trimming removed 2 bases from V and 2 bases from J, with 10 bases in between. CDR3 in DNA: TGTGCCAGCAGCTTCCCCCCAGGAAACACTGAAGCTTTCTTT. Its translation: CASSFPPGNTEAFF.

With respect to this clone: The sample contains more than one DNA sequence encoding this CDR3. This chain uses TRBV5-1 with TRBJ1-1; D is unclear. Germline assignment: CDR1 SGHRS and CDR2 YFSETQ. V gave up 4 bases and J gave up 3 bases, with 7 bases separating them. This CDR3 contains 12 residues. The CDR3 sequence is CASSTGYTEAFF. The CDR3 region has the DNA TGCGCCAGCAGCACGGGATACACTGAAGCTTTCTTT.

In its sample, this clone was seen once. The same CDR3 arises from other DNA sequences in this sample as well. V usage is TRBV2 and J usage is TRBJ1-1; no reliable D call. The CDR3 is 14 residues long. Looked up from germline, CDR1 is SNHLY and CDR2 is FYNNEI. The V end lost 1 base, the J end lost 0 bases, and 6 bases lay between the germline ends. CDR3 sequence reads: CASSEVGMNTEAFF. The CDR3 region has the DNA TGTGCCAGCAGTGAAGTGGGGATGAACACTGAAGCTTTCTTT.

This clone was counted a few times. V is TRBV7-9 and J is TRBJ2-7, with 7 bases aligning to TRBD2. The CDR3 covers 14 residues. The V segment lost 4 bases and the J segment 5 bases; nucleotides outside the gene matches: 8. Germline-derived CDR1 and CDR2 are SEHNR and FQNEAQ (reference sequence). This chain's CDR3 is CASSSLLASNEQYF. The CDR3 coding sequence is TGTGCCAGCAGCTCATTACTAGCGAGCAACGAGCAGTACTTC.

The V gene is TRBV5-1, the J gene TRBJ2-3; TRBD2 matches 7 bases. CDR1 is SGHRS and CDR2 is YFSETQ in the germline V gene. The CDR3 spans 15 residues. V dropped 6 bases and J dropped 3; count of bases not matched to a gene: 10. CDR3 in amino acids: CASTMGGKWTDTQYF. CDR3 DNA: TGCGCCAGCACCATGGGAGGGAAGTGGACAGATACGCAGTATTTT.

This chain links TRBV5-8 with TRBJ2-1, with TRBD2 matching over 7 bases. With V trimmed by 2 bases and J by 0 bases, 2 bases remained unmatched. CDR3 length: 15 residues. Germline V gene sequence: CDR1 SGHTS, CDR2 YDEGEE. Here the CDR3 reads CASSFSGLSYNEQFF. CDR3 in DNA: TGTGCCAGCAGCTTTAGCGGGCTCTCCTACAATGAGCAGTTCTTC.

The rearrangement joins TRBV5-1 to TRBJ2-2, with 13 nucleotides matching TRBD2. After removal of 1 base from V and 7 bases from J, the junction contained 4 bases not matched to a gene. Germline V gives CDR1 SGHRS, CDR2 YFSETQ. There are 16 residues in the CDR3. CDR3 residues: CASSLRLAGGHGELFF. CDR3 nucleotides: TGCGCCAGCAGCTTGAGACTAGCGGGAGGCCACGGGGAGCTGTTTTTT.

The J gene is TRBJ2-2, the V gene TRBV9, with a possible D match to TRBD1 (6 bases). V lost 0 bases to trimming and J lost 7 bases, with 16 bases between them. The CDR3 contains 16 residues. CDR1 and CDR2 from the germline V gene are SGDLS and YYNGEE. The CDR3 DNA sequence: TGTGCCAGCAGCGTAGGGACAGCGAATCAAGGCGGGGAGCTGTTTTTT. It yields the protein CASSVGTANQGGELFF.

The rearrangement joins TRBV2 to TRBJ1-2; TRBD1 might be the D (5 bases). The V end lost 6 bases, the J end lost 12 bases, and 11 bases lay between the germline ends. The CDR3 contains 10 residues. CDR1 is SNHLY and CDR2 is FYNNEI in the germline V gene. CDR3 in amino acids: CASSSVGDTF. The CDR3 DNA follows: TGTGCCAGCAGCTCAGTGGGGGACACCTTC.

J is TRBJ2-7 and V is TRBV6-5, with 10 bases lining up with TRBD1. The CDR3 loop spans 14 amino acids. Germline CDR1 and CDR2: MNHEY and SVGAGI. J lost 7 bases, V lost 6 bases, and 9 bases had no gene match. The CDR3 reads CASRRDRGLAEQYF. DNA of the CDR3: TGTGCCAGCAGGAGGGACAGGGGTTTGGCGGAGCAGTACTTC.

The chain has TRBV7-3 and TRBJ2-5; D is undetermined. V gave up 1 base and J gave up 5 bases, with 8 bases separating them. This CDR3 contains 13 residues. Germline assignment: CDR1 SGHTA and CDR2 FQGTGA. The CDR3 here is CASSLILGETQYF. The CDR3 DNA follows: TGTGCCAGCAGCTTAATTTTGGGTGAGACCCAGTACTTC.

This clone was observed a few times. The CDR3 sequence is CASSLGPRPHGYTF. The DNA of the CDR3 is TGTGCCAGCAGTCTGGGCCCTCGACCACATGGCTACACCTTC. The gene calls are TRBV28 and TRBJ1-2, with D uncertain. V lost 5 bases and J lost 6, with 16 bases in between. This CDR3 comprises 14 residues. CDR1 is MDHEN and CDR2 is SYDVKM in the germline V gene.

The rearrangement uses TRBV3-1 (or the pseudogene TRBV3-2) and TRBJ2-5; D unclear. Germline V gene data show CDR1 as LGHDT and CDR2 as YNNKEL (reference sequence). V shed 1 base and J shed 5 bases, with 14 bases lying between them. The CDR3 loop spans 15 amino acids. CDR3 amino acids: CASSQVGRAAETQYF. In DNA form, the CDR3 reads TGTGCCAGCAGCCAAGTCGGCCGCGCTGCGGAGACCCAGTACTTC.

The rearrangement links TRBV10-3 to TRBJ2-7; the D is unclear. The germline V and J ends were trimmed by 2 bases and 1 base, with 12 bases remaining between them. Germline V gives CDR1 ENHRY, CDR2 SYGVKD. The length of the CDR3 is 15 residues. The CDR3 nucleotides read TGTGCCATCAGTGAGGGACCCCGGAGATCCTACGAGCAGTACTTC. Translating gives CAISEGPRRSYEQYF.

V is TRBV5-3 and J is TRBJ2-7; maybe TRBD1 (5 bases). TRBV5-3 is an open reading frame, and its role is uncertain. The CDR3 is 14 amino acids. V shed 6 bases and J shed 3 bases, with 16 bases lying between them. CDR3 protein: CARKLGDVYYEQYF. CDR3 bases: TGTGCCAGAAAGTTAGGGGATGTTTACTACGAGCAGTACTTC.

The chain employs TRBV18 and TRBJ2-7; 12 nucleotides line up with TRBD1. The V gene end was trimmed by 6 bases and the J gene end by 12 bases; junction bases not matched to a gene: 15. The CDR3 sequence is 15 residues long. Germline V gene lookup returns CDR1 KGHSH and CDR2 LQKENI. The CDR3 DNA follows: TGTGCCAGCTCCCCCGCCGGGACAGGGGGCACGGCTTGGTACTTC. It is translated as CASSPAGTGGTAWYF. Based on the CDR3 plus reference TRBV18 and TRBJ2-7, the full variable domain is NAGVMQNPRHLVRRRGQEARLRCSPMKGHSHVYWYRQLPEEGLKFMVYLQKENIIDESGMPKERFSAEFPKEGPSILRIQQVVRGDSAAYFCASSPAGTGGTAWYFGPGTRLTVT.

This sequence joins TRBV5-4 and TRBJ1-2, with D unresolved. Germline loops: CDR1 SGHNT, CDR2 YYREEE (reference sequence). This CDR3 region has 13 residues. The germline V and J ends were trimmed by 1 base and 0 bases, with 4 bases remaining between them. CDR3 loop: CASSLWSNYGYTF. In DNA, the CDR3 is TGTGCCAGCAGCTTGTGGTCTAACTATGGCTACACCTTC.

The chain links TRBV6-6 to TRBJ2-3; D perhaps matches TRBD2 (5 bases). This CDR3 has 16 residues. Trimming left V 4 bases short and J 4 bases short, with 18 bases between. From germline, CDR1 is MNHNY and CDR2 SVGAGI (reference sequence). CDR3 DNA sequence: TGTGCCAGCAGTTCCCCGGCCGGGAATGGGGCAGATACGCAGTATTTT. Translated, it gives CASSSPAGNGADTQYF.